Following are 26 T cell receptor beta chains from one sample sequenced in a study of blood T cell repertoires in COVID-19. The assay was immunoSEQ multiplex PCR, and TCRdb's table has in-frame clones only and misses some. The sample records 180,000 or so clones, around 79% being singletons. Source material: PBMCs or T cells enriched from blood (not recorded which). The receptors come from a man aged 45 to 65 who had recovered from COVID-19.

The chain joins TRBV5-1 to TRBJ2-1; D is possibly TRBD2 (6 bases). The ends were cut back, 0 bases at V and 8 bases at J, with 15 bases in the middle. The CDR3 spans 15 residues. The germline CDR1 and CDR2 sequences are SGHRS and YFSETQ. CDR3 loop: CASSLVVGGRDEQFF. The CDR3 DNA follows: TGCGCCAGCAGCTTGGTCGTGGGAGGCCGGGATGAGCAGTTCTTC.

The chain employs TRBV28 and TRBJ1-1; D remains unclear. Germline-derived CDR1 and CDR2 are MDHEN and SYDVKM. The CDR3 covers 13 residues. Trimming cost V 10 bases and J 3 bases, with 15 bases left between them. The CDR3 sequence: CATAPPLYTEAFF. CDR3 DNA sequence: TGTGCCACCGCACCCCCACTTTACACTGAAGCTTTCTTT. Using reference TRBV28 and TRBJ1-1 for the parts outside the CDR3, the full variable domain is DVKVTQSSRYLVKRTGEKVFLECVQDMDHENMFWYRQDPGLGLRLIYFSYDVKMKEKGDIPEGYSVSREKKERFSLILESASTNQTSMYLCATAPPLYTEAFFGQGTRLTVV.

This clone has only one observation. The gene calls are TRBV5-1 and TRBJ1-4; D gene unclear. This CDR3 spans 17 amino acids. Germline CDR1 is SGHRS and CDR2 is YFSETQ. The germline V and J ends were trimmed by 5 bases and 1 base, with 18 bases remaining between them. The CDR3 sequence is CASSLPCIYITNEKLFF. Here the CDR3 DNA reads TGCGCCAGCAGTCTACCCTGTATTTATATAACTAATGAAAAACTGTTTTTT.

The V gene is TRBV5-1, the J gene TRBJ2-2; 10 nucleotides agree with TRBD2. The germline CDR1 and CDR2 sequences are SGHRS and YFSETQ. The V segment lost 0 bases and the J segment 4 bases; nucleotides outside the gene matches: 6. The CDR3 has 17 amino acids. The CDR3 nucleotides read TGCGCCAGCAGCTTGGCCCCACTAGCGGGGACCACCGGGGAGCTGTTTTTT. This sequence encodes CASSLAPLAGTTGELFF.

The CDR3 here is CASSLEQGAETQYF. The CDR3 coding sequence is TGTGCCAGCAGCTTAGAACAGGGGGCAGAGACCCAGTACTTC. The V and J genes are TRBV7-9 and TRBJ2-5; TRBD1 matches at 9 bases. Losses at the gene ends were 1 base for V and 4 bases for J; bases not matched to a gene: 1. Germline CDR1 and CDR2: SEHNR and FQNEAQ (reference sequence). The CDR3 consists of 14 residues.

The chain carries TRBV28 and TRBJ1-4, with D unclear. V shed 7 bases and J shed 12 bases, with 12 bases lying between them. This CDR3 is 11 amino acids long. In germline, CDR1 is MDHEN, CDR2 SYDVKM. CDR3 in amino acids: CASNERFELFF. The CDR3 nucleotides are TGTGCCAGCAACGAACGGTTTGAACTGTTTTTT.

V gene TRBV19 combines with J gene TRBJ1-5, with D perhaps TRBD1 (6 bases). The CDR3 length is 15 residues. V was cut by 4 bases and J by 0 bases, with 10 bases left in between. Looked up from germline, CDR1 is LNHDA and CDR2 is SQIVND (reference sequence). CDR3 bases: TGTGCCAGTAGTAAAACACAGGGTAGCAATCAGCCCCAGCATTTT. Protein: CASSKTQGSNQPQHF.

The gene calls are TRBV15 and TRBJ1-5; 10 bases line up with TRBD1. The CDR3 has 14 amino acids. CDR1 is LNHNV, CDR2 YYDKDF, per germline (reference sequence). Trimming at V came to 2 bases and at J to 6 bases, leaving 1 base not matched to a gene. The CDR3 protein is CATSRRDRGQPQHF. CDR3 DNA sequence: TGTGCCACCAGCAGAAGGGACAGGGGTCAGCCCCAGCATTTT.

The chain links TRBV6-1 to TRBJ2-5; 11 bases are shared with TRBD2. V lost 4 bases and J lost 5; bases outside the gene matches: 9. Germline-derived CDR1 and CDR2 are MNHNS and SASEGT. The CDR3 spans 16 residues. This CDR3 reads CASSVPLPSGGETQYF. CDR3 sequence (DNA): TGTGCCAGCAGTGTGCCCCTTCCTAGCGGGGGGGAGACCCAGTACTTC.

The CDR3 nucleotides are TGTGCCAGCAGCCCGCCCACGGGGGGCGTCACTGAAGCTTTCTTT. This codes for CASSPPTGGVTEAFF. This chain joins TRBV9 and TRBJ1-1; perhaps TRBD1 as D (6 bases). Trimming removed 4 bases at V and 4 bases at J, with 17 bases between. The V gene's germline CDR1 is SGDLS and CDR2 YYNGEE. The CDR3 loop spans 15 amino acids. Complete variable domain (other parts from reference TRBV9 and TRBJ1-1): DSGVTQTPKHLITATGQRVTLRCSPRSGDLSVYWYQQSLDQGLQFLIQYYNGEERAKGNILERFSAQQFPDLHSELNLSSLELGDSALYFCASSPPTGGVTEAFFGQGTRLTVV.

The CDR3 DNA is TGTGCCAGCAGCTTACAGGGGGATCAGCCCCAGCATTTT. This encodes CASSLQGDQPQHF. This chain uses TRBV7-2 with TRBJ1-5; 7 positions agree with TRBD1. V dropped 2 bases and J dropped 5; count of bases not matched to a gene: 0. The CDR3 length is 13 residues. CDR1 and CDR2 from the germline V gene are SGHTA and FQGNSA.

V usage is TRBV25-1 and J usage is TRBJ1-3; the D gene is possibly TRBD1 (5 bases). From germline, CDR1 is MGHDK and CDR2 SYGVNS. The V gene lost 1 base and the J gene lost 8 bases, with 12 bases spanning the gap. The CDR3 is made up of 14 amino acids. Written as DNA, the CDR3 is TGTGCCAGCAGTGAATGGGGCAGGTTGGACACCATATATTTT. This translates into CASSEWGRLDTIYF.

This clone has just a few counts. The gene calls are TRBV5-4 and TRBJ2-1, with TRBD1 identical over 8 bases. The CDR3 is 15 residues long. Germline loops: CDR1 SGHNT, CDR2 YYREEE (reference sequence). The V and J ends lost 0 bases and 10 bases, in that order; junction bases with no gene match: 9. The CDR3 nucleotides read TGTGCCAGCAGCTTGGGACAGGGGACCCGCATCGAGCAGTTCTTC. It encodes CASSLGQGTRIEQFF.

The genes are TRBV7-3 and TRBJ1-6, with a tentative D call TRBD1 (6 bases). Germline V gives CDR1 SGHTA, CDR2 FQGTGA. CDR3 length: 15 amino acids. With 1 base removed from V and 7 bases from J, the gap between germline ends came to 11 bases. CDR3 in amino acids: CASSLRQAKNSPLHF. The CDR3 bases are TGTGCCAGCAGCTTAAGACAGGCGAAAAATTCACCCCTCCACTTT.

CDR3 sequence (DNA): TGTGCCATCAGCGGGGAGGGGAATGGGGGGCAGTTCTTC. It is translated as CAISGEGNGGQFF. The chain uses TRBV10-3 and TRBJ2-1; 7 bases are a match to TRBD2. The CDR3 is made up of 13 amino acids. Germline V gene sequence: CDR1 ENHRY, CDR2 SYGVKD. Losses at the gene ends were 6 bases for V and 12 bases for J; bases not matched to a gene: 11.

The chain carries TRBV13 and TRBJ2-7, with TRBD2 matching over 8 bases. J lost 2 bases, V lost 6 bases, and 6 bases had no gene match. The CDR3 spans 14 residues. Germline CDR1 PRHDT, CDR2 FYEKMQ (reference sequence). The CDR3 DNA sequence: TGTGCCAGCAGTAAGGTCGGGGGGGCCTACGAGCAGTACTTC. It translates to CASSKVGGAYEQYF.

This sequence joins TRBV5-5 and TRBJ1-1; 7 nucleotides align to TRBD1. V lost 3 bases and J lost 10; bases outside the gene matches: 6. The CDR3 covers 12 residues. CDR1 and CDR2 from the germline V gene are SGHKS and YYEKEE (reference sequence). This CDR3 is CASSSTTGRAFF. The DNA for the CDR3 is TGTGCCAGCAGCTCTACGACAGGGCGAGCTTTCTTT.

The chain has TRBV5-1 and TRBJ1-2; D unresolved. V lost 3 bases to trimming and J lost 4 bases, with 10 bases between them. Germline CDR1 reads SGHRS; CDR2 reads YFSETQ. The CDR3 is 13 amino acids. Written as DNA, the CDR3 is TGCGCCAGCAGCTCGCAGACATTCTATGGCTACACCTTC. The encoded protein is CASSSQTFYGYTF.

This clone came up a few times. The limits of the CDR3 on the DNA are not certain, so only TCRdb's listed CDR3 is given. This rearrangement joins TRBV27 to TRBJ2-3; the DNA was not compared with TRBD2, the D call given in the table. The CDR3 is 14 residues long, counting both termini. Germline V gives CDR1 MNHEY, CDR2 SMNVEV (reference sequence). This CDR3 reads CASSTTPSADTQYF.

This clone was detected only once. Other DNA sequences in this specimen translate into the identical CDR3. The chain combines TRBV5-1 with TRBJ2-5; D possibly corresponds to TRBD1 (5 bases). Trimming took off 3 bases at V and 1 base at J, with 10 bases between the two ends. Germline loops: CDR1 SGHRS, CDR2 YFSETQ. The CDR3 is 14 residues long. Written as DNA, the CDR3 is TGCGCCAGCAGCTCTGGACACCTCCAAGAGACCCAGTACTTC. Translated: CASSSGHLQETQYF.

This sequence joins TRBV5-1 and TRBJ1-4; 7 positions agree with TRBD1. The CDR3 is made up of 13 amino acids. CDR1 is SGHRS and CDR2 is YFSETQ in the germline V gene. With V trimmed by 3 bases and J by 8 bases, 4 bases remained unmatched. The DNA for the CDR3 is TGCGCCAGCAGCTCAGACAGGGAAGAAAAACTGTTTTTT. It is translated as CASSSDREEKLFF.

The V and J genes are TRBV4-2 and TRBJ2-2; no clear D. The CDR3 has 15 residues. In germline, CDR1 is LGHNA, CDR2 YNFKEQ. V lost 1 base and J 4 bases, leaving 10 bases between the germline ends. CDR3 in DNA: TGTGCCAGCAGCCAAGTTGATAGCTCCACCGGGGAGCTGTTTTTT. Its protein product is CASSQVDSSTGELFF.

The chain joins TRBV19 to TRBJ2-3, with D tentatively TRBD2 (6 bases). Trimming took 5 bases from V and 6 from J, leaving 9 bases between them. The CDR3 runs to 12 residues. From germline, CDR1 is LNHDA and CDR2 SQIVND (reference sequence). The CDR3 DNA reads as TGTGCCAGTAGTCTCCGGGGGGATACGCAGTATTTT. This gives the protein CASSLRGDTQYF.

J is TRBJ2-1 and V is TRBV5-1, with 9 bases identical to TRBD2. The V and J ends lost 4 bases and 0 bases, in that order; junction bases with no gene match: 5. The CDR3 loop spans 16 amino acids. Per the germline V gene, CDR1 is SGHRS and CDR2 is YFSETQ. Written as DNA, the CDR3 is TGCGCCAGCAGCCCTAGCGGGATGGGCTCCTACAATGAGCAGTTCTTC. Protein sequence: CASSPSGMGSYNEQFF.

In the case of this clone: One junction end does not reproduce the germline sequence, and a read error may be involved. This chain connects TRBV7-9 to TRBJ1-1; 8 bases fit TRBD1. CDR1 SEHNR and CDR2 FQNEAQ come from the germline V gene (reference sequence). The CDR3 sequence is 13 residues long. CDR3 amino acids: CASSVAGGPEAFF. The CDR3 bases are TGTGCCAGCAGCGTAGCAGGGGGCCCTGAAGCTTTCTTT.

This clone was counted a single time. The chain joins TRBV18 to TRBJ1-6; 7 positions agree with TRBD1. V lost 5 bases to trimming and J lost 10 bases; unmatched junction nucleotides: 14. The CDR3 extends over 16 amino acids. The germline CDR1 and CDR2 sequences are KGHSH and LQKENI. CDR3 nucleotide sequence: TGTGCCAGCTCAATGGACAGGCAAGGGATCCTGTCACCCCTCCACTTT. Residues: CASSMDRQGILSPLHF.